Below are 26 T cell receptor beta chains sequenced from a single sample in a study of somatic mutations in cytotoxic T cells in rheumatoid arthritis. Libraries were prepared by immunoSEQ multiplex PCR; TCRdb keeps only in-frame clonotypes and omits some of them. The data hold 8,000 or so clones, with over 75% observed a single time. Sample: CD8+ T cells sorted from blood. These receptors came from a woman in her 70s with rheumatoid arthritis.

V is TRBV7-2 and J is TRBJ2-7; 8 nucleotides match TRBD2. V was pared by 2 bases and J by 10 bases, with 4 bases of the junction left unmatched. The germline V gene encodes CDR1 SGHTA and CDR2 FQGNSA. The CDR3 extends over 12 amino acids. CDR3 region: CASSLLAGGQYF. CDR3 in DNA: TGTGCCAGCAGCTTATTGGCGGGGGGCCAGTACTTC.

The rearrangement links TRBV19 to TRBJ2-5; 11 nucleotides agree with TRBD2. V was pared by 9 bases and J by 1 base, with 7 bases of the junction left unmatched. The CDR3 is 15 residues long. CDR1 is LNHDA and CDR2 is SQIVND in the germline V gene (reference sequence). The CDR3 coding sequence is TGTGCCAGCCAGCTAGCGGGGGGCCTCCAAGAGACCCAGTACTTC. It codes for CASQLAGGLQETQYF.

The gene calls are TRBV15 and TRBJ2-3; perhaps TRBD1 as D (5 bases). The CDR3 totals 15 residues. Germline values: CDR1 LNHNV, CDR2 YYDKDF (reference sequence). V dropped 3 bases and J dropped 4 bases, with 14 bases sitting between them. CDR3 in amino acids: CATSSTSGKADTQYF. The CDR3 DNA reads as TGTGCCACCAGCAGTACCTCAGGGAAGGCAGATACGCAGTATTTT.

V usage is TRBV7-8 and J usage is TRBJ2-3, with 11 bases identical to TRBD2. The CDR3 runs 19 residues. Germline V lookup: CDR1 SGHVS, CDR2 FQNEAQ. J lost 0 bases, V lost 4 bases, and 12 bases had no gene match. The CDR3 region has the DNA TGTGCCAGCAGCTCCGATGGGACTAGCGGAATTCCTAGCACAGATACGCAGTATTTT. This encodes CASSSDGTSGIPSTDTQYF.

The chain has TRBV4-1 and TRBJ2-7; maybe TRBD1 (6 bases). Trimming stripped 4 bases from V and 1 base from J, with 14 bases between. The CDR3 is made up of 15 amino acids. Germline CDR1 is MGHRA and CDR2 is YSYEKL. The DNA of the CDR3 is TGCGCCAGCAGCCGGGACACCCTAGGGTCCTACGAGCAGTACTTC. This gives the protein CASSRDTLGSYEQYF.

The genes are TRBV7-2 and TRBJ1-2; possible D gene TRBD1, 6 bases. CDR1 is SGHTA, CDR2 FQGNSA, per germline. This CDR3 region has 14 residues. The V and J ends lost 3 bases and 7 bases respectively, with 15 bases between them. CDR3 nucleotides: TGTGCCAGCAGCTTCAGACCAGGGGAGGGTGGCTACACCTTC. This sequence encodes CASSFRPGEGGYTF.

The V and J genes are TRBV11-2 and TRBJ2-7; 10 positions agree with TRBD2. V trimming: 5 bases; J trimming: 0 bases; junction bases outside the gene matches: 7. Germline V gene data show CDR1 as SGHAT and CDR2 as FQNNGV. CDR3 size: 16 residues. CDR3 in DNA: TGTGCCAGCAGCCCCTTGGAGCGGGAGGGCTCCTACGAGCAGTACTTC. Translating gives CASSPLEREGSYEQYF.

The J gene is TRBJ2-7, the V gene TRBV11-2; 10 bases fit TRBD2. V was clipped by 1 base and J by 4 bases; unmatched bases: 7. Looked up from germline, CDR1 is SGHAT and CDR2 is FQNNGV. The CDR3 is 16 residues long. DNA of the CDR3: TGTGCCAGCAGCTTAGGGGGTAAAGCGGGAGGGTACGAGCAGTACTTC. Translation gives CASSLGGKAGGYEQYF. The full variable domain, in which reference TRBV11-2 and TRBJ2-7 provide the parts outside the CDR3, is EAGVAQSPRYKIIEKRQSVAFWCNPISGHATLYWYQQILGQGPKLLIQFQNNGVVDDSQLPKDRFSAERLKGVDSTLKIQPAKLEDSAVYLCASSLGGKAGGYEQYFGPGTRLTVT.

The rearrangement links TRBV5-1 to TRBJ2-5; the D gene is possibly TRBD2 (7 bases). The germline V and J ends were trimmed by 7 bases and 2 bases, with 18 bases remaining between them. This CDR3 region has 15 residues. The germline CDR1 and CDR2 sequences are SGHRS and YFSETQ. In DNA form, the CDR3 reads TGCGCCAGCGGAGGTGGCGGGGGCCAACAAGAGACCCAGTACTTC. Protein product: CASGGGGGQQETQYF.

CDR3 sequence reads: CASSSGVGYGYTF. The DNA for the CDR3 is TGTGCCAGCAGTTCGGGGGTAGGCTATGGCTACACCTTC. V gene TRBV27 combines with J gene TRBJ1-2; perhaps TRBD1 as D (5 bases). CDR1 and CDR2 (germline): MNHEY, SMNVEV (reference sequence). CDR3 length: 13 residues. Trimming pared 4 bases from V and 4 bases from J, leaving 10 bases between.

This rearrangement joins TRBV29-1 to TRBJ2-7; 8 positions match TRBD2. V lost 5 bases, J lost 0 bases, and 0 bases stayed unmatched. Germline V gene lookup returns CDR1 SQVTM and CDR2 ANQGSEA. This CDR3 has 12 residues. The CDR3 loop reads CSVSGGSYEQYF. CDR3 nucleotide sequence: TGCAGCGTTAGCGGGGGCTCCTACGAGCAGTACTTC.

The chain combines TRBV5-1 with TRBJ2-7, with no clear D. The V end lost 1 base, the J end lost 1 base, and 3 bases lay between the germline ends. The CDR3 is made up of 12 amino acids. Germline V gene lookup returns CDR1 SGHRS and CDR2 YFSETQ. The CDR3 nucleotides read TGCGCCAGCAGCTTGTATTCCTACGAGCAGTACTTC. This encodes CASSLYSYEQYF.

V gene TRBV13 combines with J gene TRBJ2-7, with 7 bases aligning to TRBD1. V shed 5 bases and J 0 bases; nucleotides not matched to a gene: 7. CDR3 length equals 15 residues. The germline V gene encodes CDR1 PRHDT and CDR2 FYEKMQ (reference sequence). The CDR3: CASSPTGVLSYEQYF. The CDR3 DNA reads TGTGCCAGCAGCCCCACAGGGGTCCTCTCCTACGAGCAGTACTTC. The entire variable domain, with the rest obtained from reference TRBV13 and TRBJ2-7, is as follows: AAGVIQSPRHLIKEKRETATLKCYPIPRHDTVYWYQQGPGQDPQFLISFYEKMQSDKGSIPDRFSAQQFSDYHSELNMSSLELGDSALYFCASSPTGVLSYEQYFGPGTRLTVT.

The CDR3 region is CASSLGGAPNTEAFF. The CDR3 nucleotides read TGTGCCAGCAGCTTAGGCGGTGCTCCGAACACTGAAGCTTTCTTT. V usage is TRBV13 and J usage is TRBJ1-1; D call uncertain. Per the germline V gene, CDR1 is PRHDT and CDR2 is FYEKMQ (reference sequence). The length of the CDR3 is 15 residues. Trimming cost V 0 bases and J 1 base, with 9 bases left between them.

The CDR3 DNA is TGTGCCAGCAGCTTAGGCCAAACGGACACCGGGGAGCTGTTTTTT. Translation gives CASSLGQTDTGELFF. The chain uses TRBV11-2 and TRBJ2-2, with unresolved D. Germline V CDR1 and CDR2: SGHAT, FQNNGV. The CDR3 length is 15 residues. V lost 1 base to trimming and J lost 3 bases, with 9 bases between them.

The rearrangement links TRBV5-5 to TRBJ2-7; D is possibly TRBD1 (6 bases). Germline V gene lookup returns CDR1 SGHKS and CDR2 YYEKEE (reference sequence). V was trimmed by 4 bases and J by 2 bases, leaving 16 bases between them. This CDR3 region has 15 residues. The CDR3 region is CASSARDITAYEQYF. The CDR3 DNA follows: TGTGCCAGCAGCGCCCGGGACATAACCGCCTACGAGCAGTACTTC.

The rearrangement uses TRBV11-1 and TRBJ2-3; D is unresolved. CDR3 length equals 14 residues. Trimming shortened V by 7 bases and J by 3 bases, and 14 bases separated the two germline ends. Germline V gene lookup returns CDR1 SGHAT and CDR2 FQDESV (reference sequence). The CDR3 region is CASTNQYQTDTQYF. CDR3 bases: TGTGCCAGCACCAATCAATACCAGACAGATACGCAGTATTTT.

The V and J genes are TRBV10-3 and TRBJ2-7; 13 nucleotides agree with TRBD2. Germline CDR1 is ENHRY and CDR2 is SYGVKD. The CDR3 has 17 residues. Losses at the gene ends were 0 bases for V and 2 bases for J; bases not matched to a gene: 4. CDR3 loop: CAISESGTSGDPYEQYF. CDR3 in DNA: TGTGCCATCAGTGAGTCGGGGACTAGCGGGGACCCCTACGAGCAGTACTTC.

This chain uses TRBV7-9 with TRBJ2-5, with D perhaps matching TRBD1 (6 bases). Germline assignment: CDR1 SEHNR and CDR2 FQNEAQ (reference sequence). This CDR3 region has 14 residues. V lost 5 bases and J lost 7, with 17 bases in between. CDR3 residues: CASSQDSYFWTQYF. In DNA form, the CDR3 reads TGTGCCAGCAGCCAGGACAGCTATTTTTGGACCCAGTACTTC. The full variable domain, rest sourced from reference TRBV7-9 and TRBJ2-5, is DTGVSQNPRHKITKRGQNVTFRCDPISEHNRLYWYRQTLGQGPEFLTYFQNEAQLEKSRLLSDRFSAERPKGSFSTLEIQRTEQGDSAMYLCASSQDSYFWTQYFGPGTRLLVL.

The chain has TRBV5-6 and TRBJ2-7; no clear D. Germline CDR1 reads SGHDT; CDR2 reads YYEEEE. The CDR3 is made up of 11 amino acids. Trimming cost V 5 bases and J 4 bases, with 7 bases left between them. CDR3 residues: CASSRSYEQYF. DNA of the CDR3: TGTGCCAGCAGTCGGTCTTACGAGCAGTACTTC. Supplemented by reference TRBV5-6 and TRBJ2-7, the full variable domain reads DAGVTQSPTHLIKTRGQQVTLRCSPKSGHDTVSWYQQALGQGPQFIFQYYEEEERQRGNFPDRFSGHQFPNYSSELNVNALLLGDSALYLCASSRSYEQYFGPGTRLTVT.

This clone came up once. The rearrangement links TRBV6-1 to TRBJ2-7, with TRBD1 identical over 7 bases. From germline, CDR1 is MNHNS and CDR2 SASEGT. V shed 10 bases, J shed 4 bases, and the junction held 10 bases outside the gene matches. The CDR3 contains 13 residues. CDR3 bases: TGTGCCACCTCGACAGGGCCTGGGTACGAGCAGTACTTC. Its protein product is CATSTGPGYEQYF.

DNA for the CDR3: TGTGCCAGCAGCTTGGGTCAGGGCTATGGCTACACCTTC. Amino acid sequence: CASSLGQGYGYTF. The chain uses TRBV7-9 and TRBJ1-2; tentatively, D is TRBD1 (5 bases). This CDR3 region has 13 residues. Deletions cut 3 bases from V and 4 bases from J, with 9 bases between. Germline CDR1 SEHNR, CDR2 FQNEAQ (reference sequence).

The chain is built from TRBV14 and TRBJ2-3, with D hard to call. This CDR3 spans 12 amino acids. Trimming left V 4 bases short and J 0 bases short, with 2 bases between. Germline V lookup: CDR1 SGHDN, CDR2 FVKESK. The CDR3 region has the DNA TGTGCCAGCAGCCTAAGCACAGATACGCAGTATTTT. The encoded protein is CASSLSTDTQYF.

The chain employs TRBV5-6 and TRBJ2-5; no clear D. The last part of the DNA fits TRBJ2-7 better; the J call may be wrong. Germline lookup yields CDR1 SGHDT and CDR2 YYEEEE. This CDR3 is built from 14 residues. CDR3 loop: CASSFKPPSYEQYF. The CDR3 DNA follows: TGTGCCAGCAGCTTCAAACCTCCCTCCTACGAGCAGTACTTC.

The chain is built from TRBV5-6 and TRBJ2-7; perhaps TRBD2 as D (6 bases). Trimming removed 8 bases from V and 2 bases from J, with 29 bases in between. Germline V gene sequence: CDR1 SGHDT, CDR2 YYEEEE. The CDR3 runs 18 residues. Here the CDR3 reads CASQSLSLPGTPTYEQYF. CDR3 nucleotides: TGTGCCAGTCAAAGCTTGTCATTACCCGGGACTCCAACCTACGAGCAGTACTTC.

The CDR3 here is CASSDRILSYEQYF. DNA of the CDR3: TGTGCCAGCAGCGACAGGATATTATCCTACGAGCAGTACTTC. The chain is built from TRBV7-9 and TRBJ2-7; tentative D call: TRBD1 (6 bases). Germline V gene sequence: CDR1 SEHNR, CDR2 FQNEAQ (reference sequence). V was cut by 5 bases and J by 1 base, with 12 bases left in between. The CDR3 has 14 residues.